A selection of T cell receptor beta chains follows, all from one sample in a study of T cell repertoires in cytomegalovirus infection. A single record per CDR3 protein comes from TCRdb applying MiXCR to the reads. Of more than 650,000 distinct CDR3 sequences listed, about a third are singletons. Sequencing input: PBMCs. The receptors were sampled from a human donor in good health (CMV status not recorded). Some clones in this sample may be carry-over from other donors' samples. The CDR3 runs from the conserved cysteine through the conserved F or W. A D gene is named only where the DNA matches it firmly. Expanded clones get a size class; other rows say once, few or many, or leave the size out.

j_gene | abundance | v_gene | d_gene | CDR3nt | CDR3aa
TRBJ2-3 | - | TRBV3-1 | - | TGTGCCAGCAGCCCGAGCACGTCCGGGAGCACAGATACGCAGTATTTT | CASSPSTSGSTDTQYF
TRBJ1-3 | few | TRBV5-6 | - | TGTGCCAGCAGCCAGGAGGGACTGGGAAACACCATATATTTT | CASSQEGLGNTIYF
TRBJ2-3 | - | TRBV7-6 | - | TGTGCCAGCAGCCCAGAGGCACGCACAGATACGCAGTATTTT | CASSPEARTDTQYF
TRBJ1-1 | - | TRBV5-1 | - | TGCGCCAGCAGCCGGCCCACACTTGGGGGGAACACTGAAGCTTTCTTT | CASSRPTLGGNTEAFF
TRBJ2-2 | - | TRBV5-4 | - | TGTGCCAGCAGCCCAACAGCCACCGGGGAGCTGTTTTTT | CASSPTATGELFF
TRBJ2-2 | many | TRBV27 | - | TGTGCCAGCACCCGATGGGGGTCCGGGGAGCTGTTTTTT | CASTRWGSGELFF
TRBJ1-2 | - | TRBV28 | - | TGTGCCAGCAGTTTTGGCAGGTCCTATGGCTACACCTTC | CASSFGRSYGYTF
TRBJ1-5 | few | TRBV19 | - | TGTGCCAGTAGAAGCAATAACGGGCAGCCCCAGCATTTT | CASRSNNGQPQHF
TRBJ2-7 | - | TRBV4-1 | - | TGCGCCAGCAGCCCCACTATTGACCAGGCCGGGCAATACTTC | CASSPTIDQAGQYF
TRBJ1-5 | - | TRBV2 | TRBD1 | TGTGCCAGCAGTCAGGGGACAGTTAGCAATCAGCCCCAGCATTTT | CASSQGTVSNQPQHF
TRBJ2-7 | few | TRBV28 | - | TGTGCCAGCGGATGGTTTCAGTACTTC | CASGWFQYF
TRBJ2-7 | - | TRBV7-2 | TRBD2 | TGTGCCAGCAGCCGCGGACTAGCGGGTGCCTACGAGCAGTACTTC | CASSRGLAGAYEQYF
TRBJ2-1 | - | TRBV7-2 | TRBD2 | TGTGCCAGCACCCCGTGGGGTGGGACTAGCGGGAGGGCAAGGTTCTATGAGCAGTTCTTC | CASTPWGGTSGRARFYEQFF
TRBJ2-7 | - | TRBV7-4 | TRBD2 | TGTGACAGCAGCTTAGGAGGTAGCGGGAGCAACGAGCAGTACTTC | CDSSLGGSGSNEQYF
TRBJ2-1 | - | TRBV5-1 | - | TGCGCCAGCAGCGTCCCAACTAGGGGATCCTACAATGAGCAGTTCTTC | CASSVPTRGSYNEQFF
TRBJ1-4 | - | TRBV20-1 | - | TGCAGTTCTAGAGAGGCGGTGATAGTAACTAATGAAACACTGTTTTTT | CSSREAVIVTNETLFF
TRBJ2-2 | - | TRBV7-2 | TRBD2 | TGTGCCAGCAGCTTTCATGCGGGGGGGCGGGCCGGGGAGCTGTTTTTT | CASSFHAGGRAGELFF
TRBJ2-7 | few | TRBV7-6 | - | TGTGCCAGCAGCAAACAAACAGGGTATGAGCAGTACTTC | CASSKQTGYEQYF
TRBJ2-5 | - | TRBV29-1 | TRBD1 | TGCAGCGCCAGTCCGACAGGGCGGCAGGAGACCCAGTACTTC | CSASPTGRQETQYF
TRBJ1-1 | few | TRBV7-2 | - | TGTGCCAGCAGCTCCCGGAAAAGTAGGGTTTCTGACACTGAAGCTTTCTTT | CASSSRKSRVSDTEAFF
TRBJ1-1 | few | TRBV10-3 | TRBD1 | TGTGCCATCAGGGAGACAGGGGCTGTTGCTTTCTTT | CAIRETGAVAFF
TRBJ1-4 | few | TRBV7-4 | - | TGTGCCAGCAGCTTACGGACAGCCCAAACTAATGAAAAACTGTTTTTT | CASSLRTAQTNEKLFF
TRBJ2-3 | many | TRBV7-8 | TRBD2 | TGTGCCAGCAGCTTAGCCCGGACTAGCGGGAGGCCGGAGAGCACAGATACGCAGTATTTT | CASSLARTSGRPESTDTQYF
TRBJ2-3 | - | TRBV6-1 | TRBD2 | TGTGCCAGCGGAGCAGGACTAGCGGCGGGTACGCAGTATTTT | CASGAGLAAGTQYF
TRBJ2-1 | - | TRBV19 | TRBD2 | TGTGCCAGTAGTACTATAGCGGGAGGATCCGACGAGCAGTTCTTC | CASSTIAGGSDEQFF
TRBJ1-6 | many | TRBV7-2 | - | TGTGCCAGCAGTTTAGCTGGGCGGAATTCACCCCTCCACTTT | CASSLAGRNSPLHF
TRBJ2-1 | few | TRBV7-2 | TRBD2 | TGTGCCAGCAGCTTGACTAGCGGGGTTCACAATGAGCAGTTCTTC | CASSLTSGVHNEQFF
TRBJ2-2 | - | TRBV20-1 | - | TGCAGTGCTAGCCTCAGGGTATCCGGGGAGCTGTTTTTT | CSASLRVSGELFF
TRBJ2-2 | few | TRBV4-1 | TRBD1 | TGCGCCAGCAGCCAAGGGACAGGGAGGACCGGGGAGCTGTTTTTT | CASSQGTGRTGELFF
TRBJ2-7 | - | TRBV7-6 | - | TGTGCCAGCAGCTCCACCACGAAAGGGGTCTACGAGCAGTACTTC | CASSSTTKGVYEQYF
TRBJ2-1 | - | TRBV12-3/TRBV12-4 | TRBD2 | TGTGCCAGCAGTCCGAGTAGCCGCGGGAGGACCCTGTCTGTGGGGCAGTTCTTC | CASSPSSRGRTLSVGQFF
TRBJ1-1 | many | TRBV7-2 | TRBD1 | TGTGCCAGCAGCGCCCCACAGGGGTTACTCACTGAAGCTTTCTTT | CASSAPQGLLTEAFF
TRBJ2-7 | few | TRBV6-1 | - | TGTGCCAGCAGTGACCGGGCCGTCTCCTACGAGCAGTACTTC | CASSDRAVSYEQYF
TRBJ2-2 | - | TRBV28 | - | TGTGCCAGCAGTTTAGGTTATTTAGGGGGAACCGGGGAGCTGTTTTTT | CASSLGYLGGTGELFF
TRBJ2-3 | few | TRBV7-2 | - | TGTGCCAGCAGCCAATACACAGATACGCAGTATTTT | CASSQYTDTQYF
TRBJ1-4 | - | TRBV7-9 | TRBD1 | TGTGCCAGCAGCTTAGATTCCCGGGACAGGGCTTTGACTAATGAAAAACTGTTTTTT | CASSLDSRDRALTNEKLFF
TRBJ2-1 | few | TRBV7-9 | TRBD1 | TGTGCCAGCACTGGGACAGGGGGTGTTGAGCAGTTCTTC | CASTGTGGVEQFF
TRBJ1-1 | - | TRBV11-2 | - | TGTGCCAGCAGGCAGGGAGTGGGGACCCTCGAGTTT | CASRQGVGTLEF
TRBJ1-3 | few | TRBV12-5 | - | TGTGCTAGTGGTTTGGGGGGGAATGGAAACACCATATATTTT | CASGLGGNGNTIYF
TRBJ2-3 | - | TRBV5-1 | TRBD1 | TGCGCCAGCAGCTTGGGTTCAGGAACAGGGGTAGATACGCAGTATTTT | CASSLGSGTGVDTQYF